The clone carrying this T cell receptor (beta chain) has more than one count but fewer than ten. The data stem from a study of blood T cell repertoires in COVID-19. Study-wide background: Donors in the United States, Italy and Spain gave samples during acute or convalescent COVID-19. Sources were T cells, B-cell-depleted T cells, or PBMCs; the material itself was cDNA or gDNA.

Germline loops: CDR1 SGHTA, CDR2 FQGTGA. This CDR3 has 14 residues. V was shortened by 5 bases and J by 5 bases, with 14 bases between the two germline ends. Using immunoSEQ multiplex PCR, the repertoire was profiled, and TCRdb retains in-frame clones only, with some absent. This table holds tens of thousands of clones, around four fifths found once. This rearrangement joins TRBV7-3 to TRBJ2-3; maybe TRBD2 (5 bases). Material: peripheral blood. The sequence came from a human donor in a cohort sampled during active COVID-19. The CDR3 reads CASSDSAGLDTQYF. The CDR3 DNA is TGTGCCAGCAGCGATTCCGCGGGCTTAGATACGCAGTATTTT.